This TCR beta chain was captured in a study of human T cells and chemical hapten exposure. Overall study results and limits: Relative to control repertoires, expanded TCRs gave rise to significantly more large CDR3 similarity clusters. The study found that DPC sensitization did not change TCRs above 1 in 1000 frequency.

It was the library that attached unique molecular identifiers to individual cDNA molecules. TCRdb independently ran MiXCR on the RACE reads; one entry per CDR3 protein. The profile shows about 350,000 distinct CDR3 sequences, under 6.5% of them singletons. The sample's time point: patch test 2, 6 weeks after DPC sensitization. Sample treatment: therapeutic diphenylcyclopropenone sensitization with weekly scalp DPC. Every donor had alopecia and was 18 to 70 years old; all were suitable for DPC. This CDR3 region has 14 residues. CDR1 LGHDT and CDR2 YNNKEL come from the germline V gene (reference sequence). V lost 3 bases and J lost 7, with 10 bases in between. This clonotype was found a few times. Antigen specificity is unknown.

The rearrangement links TRBV3-1 to TRBJ1-6; D perhaps matches TRBD1 (5 bases). This clonotype was sampled from a woman younger than 35 with alopecia areata. Some clones in this sample may be carry-over from other donors' samples. Sequenced here: whole blood, sampled in connection with sensitization to the hapten diphenylcyclopropenone (DPC). The CDR3 nucleotides are TGTGCCAGCAGCCAGTCACAGGAAAATTCACCCCTCCACTTT. Protein sequence: CASSQSQENSPLHF.